This paragraph reports one T cell receptor (beta chain). Its antigen is unknown. Per germline, CDR1 MNHEY and CDR2 SVGAGI. The CDR3 runs to 13 residues. V was shortened by 5 bases and J by 4 bases, with 11 bases between the two germline ends. The data were obtained in a study of T cells after posttransplantation cyclophosphamide. Busulfan-fludarabine conditioning, marrow transplant, and cyclophosphamide on days +3 and +4 were administered. The assay was immunoSEQ multiplex PCR, and TCRdb's table has in-frame clones only and misses some. The table lists tens of thousands of clones, around 85% of them singletons. Overall study findings and caveats: Blood and skin or GI T cell repertoires showed limited TRB overlap. Donor-recipient repertoire similarity was low at 1-2 months, rising over year one.

The chain employs TRBV6-5 and TRBJ1-2; D is unclear. The material sequenced was PBMCs, taken after allogeneic stem cell transplant with posttransplant cyclophosphamide. The receptor was derived from a female patient aged 30 to 40 who received an allogeneic stem cell transplant from an unrelated donor, was CMV-positive, and had no GVHD. Some T cells here may be from the graft donor. CDR3 region: CASSARGFYGYTF. The CDR3 DNA sequence: TGTGCCAGCAGTGCGCGCGGCTTCTATGGCTACACCTTC.